This record looks at one T cell receptor beta chain sequence and its context. The record originates from a study of blood T cell repertoires in COVID-19. Overall study context: Sites across the United States, Italy and Spain contributed samples from acute and convalescent COVID-19. T cells, B-cell-depleted T cells, or PBMCs provided the cDNA or gDNA that served as material.

Per the original data handling: Estimated nucleated cell counts came from reference gene primer amplification. Assay: immunoSEQ multiplex PCR; the TCRdb copy retains only in-frame clones and omits some. The DNA was the basis for D and trimming; V, J and clone size are from that table. The table shows almost 250,000 clones, with about 89% occurring only once. Germline V CDR1 and CDR2: SGHKS, YYEKEE (reference sequence). V lost 5 bases, J lost 8 bases, and 37 bases lay in between. The CDR3 consists of 20 residues. The sequence came from an older woman who had recovered from COVID-19. The chain employs TRBV5-5 and TRBJ1-2; maybe TRBD1 (6 bases). The sample taken for sequencing was peripheral blood. The DNA for the CDR3 is TGTGCCAGCAGAGAGGGGGTATCCGGATTTGTCGTAGGGTTTTGGGCAGGCTACACCTTC. It specifies CASREGVSGFVVGFWAGYTF.